The following is a TCR beta chain sequence with its context. The antigen is unknown. This entry is derived from a study of identical twins. Unique molecular identifiers were present on the cDNA, which also gained a universal primer site by template switching. TCRdb called the 5' RACE reads again in MiXCR, with one record for every CDR3 protein. The repertoire holds about 460,000 distinct CDR3 sequences, with approximately 15% as singletons. Healthy Caucasians, and only they, were the donors. The V gene end was trimmed by 6 bases and the J gene end by 8 bases; junction bases not matched to a gene: 13. The CDR3 extends over 16 amino acids. The V gene's germline CDR1 is LGHNA and CDR2 YSLEER. Study results and limitations: Beta out-of-frame sequences showed weaker excess sharing between twins.

These data were also reused for a study on yellow fever vaccine responses in identical twins.

The origin of this receptor is a woman between 18 and 29 years old in good health. The chain couples TRBV4-3 to TRBJ2-1; 10 positions match TRBD2. The specimen sequenced was CD4+ T cells sorted from blood. The CDR3 coding sequence is TGCGCCAGCAGGCTGAATCTAGCGGGAGTTGAGCATGAGCAGTTCTTC. It specifies CASRLNLAGVEHEQFF.